This TCR beta chain was profiled in a study of T cell repertoires in cytomegalovirus infection. The overall study: Through public TCR beta signatures, both CMV infection and matching HLA type were indicated. Regarding the study as a whole: HLA-C-restricted CMV-specific TCR beta clonotypes prevailed in the ex vivo response. Individuals carrying CMV plus the relevant HLA were identified by cumulative frequency of public TCR beta families.

This clonotype was counted many times. What it binds is unknown. The CDR3 has 14 residues. The trim removed 6 bases at V and 1 base at J, leaving 6 bases unmatched. Germline V CDR1 and CDR2: SGHTA, FQGNSA. TCRdb reanalysed the reads using MiXCR and keeps one entry per CDR3 protein. Of around 200,000 distinct CDR3 sequences in the sample, about 15% were seen once. The receptor's source is a human donor in good health (CMV status not recorded). Some clones in this sample may be carry-over from other donors' samples. V and J are TRBV7-2 and TRBJ2-7; TRBD2 matches at 7 bases. Sequenced: CD8+ T cells from PBMCs. CDR3 sequence reads: CASRSGVISYEQYF. The CDR3, as DNA: TGTGCCAGCAGAAGCGGGGTCATATCCTACGAGCAGTACTTC.